A selection of T cell receptor beta chains follows, all from one sample in a study of OX40 agonist ivuxolimab in advanced cancers. Clones were read by immunoSEQ multiplex PCR, and TCRdb kept only the in-frame ones, dropping some. The sample consists of about 64,000 clones, approximately 90% of them appearing once. The source was CD4+ or CD8+ T cells sorted from blood, collected in a trial of the OX40 agonist ivuxolimab. The receptors stem from an adult with an advanced solid tumor such as melanoma, head and neck, liver or kidney cancer. Both conserved end residues are part of each CDR3.

J	V	CDR3
TRBJ1-1	TRBV5-1	CASSLGQGIGEAFF
TRBJ1-1	TRBV2	CASSEVEGYTEAFF
TRBJ2-2	TRBV4-1	CASNPGSGTGELFF
TRBJ2-1	TRBV29-1	CSVQGRLNEQFF
TRBJ1-2	TRBV9	CASSVASGLPGVTF
TRBJ2-1	TRBV7-3	CASSSRDHKEGNEQFF
TRBJ1-4	TRBV11-2	CASSHRDSPFEKLFF
TRBJ2-2	TRBV30	CAWSARGGPGELFF
TRBJ2-5	TRBV27	CASSPLGGVQETQYF
TRBJ2-1	TRBV2	CATPGEQQFF
TRBJ1-5	TRBV11-2	CASSLDPHQPQHF
TRBJ1-2	TRBV9	CASSVAAGITYGYTF
TRBJ2-5	TRBV7-9	CASSLPGAGQETQYF
TRBJ1-2	TRBV10-3	CAIRVQGAAVSYGYTF
TRBJ2-3	TRBV5-6	CASSLGLAGHTDTQYF